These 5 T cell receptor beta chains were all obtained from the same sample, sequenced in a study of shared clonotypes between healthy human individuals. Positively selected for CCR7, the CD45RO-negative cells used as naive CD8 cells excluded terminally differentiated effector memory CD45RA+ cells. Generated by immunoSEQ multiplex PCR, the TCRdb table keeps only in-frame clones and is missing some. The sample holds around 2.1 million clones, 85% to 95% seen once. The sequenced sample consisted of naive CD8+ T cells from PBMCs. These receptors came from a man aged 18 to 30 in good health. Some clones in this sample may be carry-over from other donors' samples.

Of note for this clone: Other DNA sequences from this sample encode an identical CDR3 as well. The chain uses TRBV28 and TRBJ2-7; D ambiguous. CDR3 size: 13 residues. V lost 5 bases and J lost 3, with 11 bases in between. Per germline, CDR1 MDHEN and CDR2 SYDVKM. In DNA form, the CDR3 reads TGTGCCAGCAGTCCCGGGCCCTACTACGAGCAGTACTTC. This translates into CASSPGPYYEQYF.

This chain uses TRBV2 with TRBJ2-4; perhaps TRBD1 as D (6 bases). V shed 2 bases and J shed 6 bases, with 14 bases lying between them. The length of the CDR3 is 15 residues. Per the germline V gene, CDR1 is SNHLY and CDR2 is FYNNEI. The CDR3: CASSETRGGGNIQYF. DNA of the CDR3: TGTGCCAGCAGTGAAACCCGAGGGGGTGGAAACATTCAGTACTTC.

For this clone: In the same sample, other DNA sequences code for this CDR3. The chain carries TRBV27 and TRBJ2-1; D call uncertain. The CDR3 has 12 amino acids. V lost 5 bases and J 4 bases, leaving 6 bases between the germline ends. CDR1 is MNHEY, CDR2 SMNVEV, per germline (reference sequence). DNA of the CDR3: TGTGCCAGCAGTCCGACGTACAATGAGCAGTTCTTC. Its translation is CASSPTYNEQFF.

This chain's CDR3 is CASSFHGGSGVEQYF. Here the CDR3 DNA reads TGTGCCAGCAGCTTCCACGGCGGGAGCGGGGTCGAGCAGTACTTC. The chain joins TRBV7-3 to TRBJ2-7; 7 nucleotides match TRBD2. V was pared by 3 bases and J by 6 bases, with 11 bases of the junction left unmatched. Germline V gives CDR1 SGHTA, CDR2 FQGTGA. The CDR3 runs 15 residues.

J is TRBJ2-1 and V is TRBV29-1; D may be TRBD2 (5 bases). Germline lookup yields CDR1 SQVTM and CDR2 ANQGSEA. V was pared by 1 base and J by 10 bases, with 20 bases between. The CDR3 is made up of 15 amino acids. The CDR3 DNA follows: TGCAGCGTTGAAGTGGGCGCAGCGGCCGGAGAAGAGCAGTTCTTC. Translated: CSVEVGAAAGEEQFF.